Here is one T cell receptor (beta chain) with its context. Its cognate antigen is unknown. Germline CDR1 and CDR2: SGHRS and YFSETQ. With V trimmed by 7 bases and J by 6 bases, 6 bases remained unmatched. The CDR3 covers 14 residues. The entry originates in a study of T cell responses to AZD1222 COVID-19 vaccine. TCRdb's table, derived via immunoSEQ multiplex PCR, lists solely in-frame clones and lacks some. The data show some 180,000 clones, almost 95% seen once. Overall study results and limits: Mostly white British, mostly female donors; authors suggested clonal diversity may be underestimated. All repertoire sampling was performed exclusively after the peak T cell response.

V is TRBV5-1 and J is TRBJ2-1; 11 nucleotides align to TRBD1. This specimen consisted of peripheral blood, obtained on day 0 of AZD1222 vaccination. The TCR sequence derives from an adult in good health. As DNA, the CDR3 is TGCGCCAGCGGGGGACAGGGGGACACCAATGAGCAGTTCTTC. The encoded protein is CASGGQGDTNEQFF.